In its sample, the clone carrying this T cell receptor (beta chain) was seen many times. MiXCR, run by TCRdb on the 5' RACE reads, gives a single entry per CDR3 protein. The sample consists of 300,000 to 400,000 distinct CDR3 sequences, 14% to 15% of them appearing once. The CDR3 has 12 residues. Germline V gene sequence: CDR1 MGHDK, CDR2 SYGVNS. V lost 6 bases to trimming and J lost 0 bases, with 0 bases between them. This entry is derived from a study of CD8 T cells in ankylosing spondylitis. The sequencing sample was made of blood, either unsorted or a sorted T cell fraction (not recorded which). The receptor was isolated from a male donor with ankylosing spondylitis or in good health (not recorded which). This rearrangement joins TRBV25-1 to TRBJ2-6; no firm D call. The CDR3 sequence: CASSSGANVLTF. CDR3 coding DNA: TGTGCCAGCAGCTCTGGGGCCAACGTCCTGACTTTC.